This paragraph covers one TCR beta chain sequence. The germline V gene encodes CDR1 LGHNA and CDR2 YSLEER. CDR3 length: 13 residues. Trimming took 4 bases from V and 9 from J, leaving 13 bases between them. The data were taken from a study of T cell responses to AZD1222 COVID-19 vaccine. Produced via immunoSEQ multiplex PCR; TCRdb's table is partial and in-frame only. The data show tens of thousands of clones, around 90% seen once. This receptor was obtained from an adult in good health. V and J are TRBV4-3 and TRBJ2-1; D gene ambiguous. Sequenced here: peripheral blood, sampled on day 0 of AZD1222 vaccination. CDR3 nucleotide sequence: TGCGCCAGCAGCCGGAAACCAGACGGTGAGCAGTTCTTC. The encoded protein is CASSRKPDGEQFF.